This T cell receptor (beta chain) comes out of a study of human T cells and chemical hapten exposure. This clonotype has ten or more counts. What it binds is not known. From germline, CDR1 is SEHNR and CDR2 FQNEAQ (reference sequence). The CDR3 loop spans 18 amino acids. With V trimmed by 1 base and J by 8 bases, 11 bases remained unmatched. Overall study findings and caveats: Sensitizing with DPC caused no change in TCRs above 1 in 1000 frequency.

Unique molecular identifiers were affixed to discrete cDNA molecules within the library. TCRdb fed the RACE reads into MiXCR, producing one record per CDR3 protein. The repertoire includes 75,000 to 100,000 distinct CDR3 sequences, over 9.5% of them detected once, and less than 2.5% sits in the top ten. Specified time point: patch test 1, 2 weeks after DPC sensitization. The treatment: therapeutic diphenylcyclopropenone sensitization with weekly scalp DPC. This TCR came from a man aged 40-50 years with alopecia areata. Some clones in this sample may be carry-over from other donors' samples. The sequences come from whole blood, collected in connection with sensitization to the hapten diphenylcyclopropenone (DPC). This chain links TRBV7-9 with TRBJ1-6; 10 bases are a match to TRBD1. The DNA of the CDR3 is TGTGCCAGCAGCTTAGAAGGCCCTGGACAGGGGGGTCATTCACCCCTCCACTTT. It encodes CASSLEGPGQGGHSPLHF. The full variable domain, with the rest looked up from reference TRBV7-9 and TRBJ1-6, is DTGVSQNPRHKITKRGQNVTFRCDPISEHNRLYWYRQTLGQGPEFLTYFQNEAQLEKSRLLSDRFSAERPKGSFSTLEIQRTEQGDSAMYLCASSLEGPGQGGHSPLHFGNGTRLTVT.